The 7 T cell receptor beta chains reported below all come from one sample, sequenced in a study of cytomegalovirus exposure and HLA in healthy donors. A multiplex PCR was run with 60 Vbeta primers and 13 Jbeta primers. Only in-frame clones appear in the TCRdb table, and some are missing; sequencing was by immunoSEQ multiplex PCR. The sample includes about 140,000 clones, around 80% of them seen just once. The specimen was PBMCs. These receptors came from a middle-aged man in good health and CMV-seronegative.

The V call is TRBV5-1, the J call TRBJ2-3, with TRBD1 matching 7 bases. This CDR3 has 19 residues. V was clipped by 4 bases and J by 0 bases; unmatched bases: 17. Germline V gene lookup returns CDR1 SGHRS and CDR2 YFSETQ. The CDR3 DNA reads TGCGCCAGCAGCAAAGGGAATACAGGGGACCTCTTTAGCACAGATACGCAGTATTTT. Protein product: CASSKGNTGDLFSTDTQYF. Complete variable domain (other parts from reference TRBV5-1 and TRBJ2-3): KAGVTQTPRYLIKTRGQQVTLSCSPISGHRSVSWYQQTPGQGLQFLFEYFSETQRNKGNFPGRFSGRQFSNSRSEMNVSTLELGDSALYLCASSKGNTGDLFSTDTQYFGPGTRLTVL.

This rearrangement joins TRBV7-9 to TRBJ2-1; TRBD1 agrees at 12 bases. CDR3 size: 16 residues. Germline loops: CDR1 SEHNR, CDR2 FQNEAQ (reference sequence). V shed 1 base, J shed 9 bases, and the junction held 7 bases outside the gene matches. As DNA, the CDR3 is TGTGCCAGCAGCTTAGGGGACAGGGGGCGAATTGGTGAGCAGTTCTTC. It encodes CASSLGDRGRIGEQFF.

The rearrangement links TRBV7-9 to TRBJ2-2; D may be TRBD2 (6 bases). The V gene lost 5 bases and the J gene lost 7 bases, with 17 bases spanning the gap. This CDR3 is 15 amino acids long. The V gene's germline CDR1 is SEHNR and CDR2 FQNEAQ (reference sequence). DNA of the CDR3: TGTGCCAGCAGCCCCCCGGGAGACCGTAACGGGGAGCTGTTTTTT. Encoded protein: CASSPPGDRNGELFF.

The chain is built from TRBV2 and TRBJ1-6, with D uncertain. With 5 bases removed from V and 6 bases from J, the gap between germline ends came to 14 bases. The CDR3 loop spans 15 amino acids. The germline V gene encodes CDR1 SNHLY and CDR2 FYNNEI. This CDR3 is CASSRREEGNSPLHF. The CDR3 nucleotides are TGTGCCAGCAGTCGGAGGGAGGAGGGTAATTCACCCCTCCACTTT.

The CDR3 DNA sequence: TGCGCCAGCAGTGCGAGCGGGAGTGCCTACGAGCAGTACTTC. It codes for CASSASGSAYEQYF. The chain couples TRBV10-1 to TRBJ2-7; 8 bases match TRBD2. Trimming at V came to 4 bases and at J to 2 bases, leaving 4 bases not matched to a gene. The CDR3 sequence is 14 residues long. Germline CDR1 reads WNHNN; CDR2 reads SYGVQD (reference sequence).

The gene calls are TRBV19 and TRBJ2-2; no firm D call. Germline V gene sequence: CDR1 LNHDA, CDR2 SQIVND (reference sequence). The CDR3 spans 14 residues. The V and J ends lost 6 bases and 6 bases respectively, with 14 bases between them. The CDR3 DNA is TGTGCCAGTAGGTTCGGTGTAGCCGCCGGGGAGCTGTTTTTT. This translates into CASRFGVAAGELFF.

V is TRBV15 and J is TRBJ2-3; 8 bases are a match to TRBD2. V shed 1 base, J shed 1 base, and the junction held 4 bases outside the gene matches. The CDR3 contains 16 residues. Looked up from germline, CDR1 is LNHNV and CDR2 is YYDKDF (reference sequence). In DNA form, the CDR3 reads TGTGCCACCAGCAGAGGGGGGCGGGAGGGCACAGATACGCAGTATTTT. Amino acid sequence: CATSRGGREGTDTQYF.